This paragraph covers one TCR beta chain sequence. The antigen is unknown. The entry originates in a study of cytomegalovirus exposure and HLA in healthy donors. General study results and limits: Researchers counted 164 TCR beta chains as cytomegalovirus-associated. Most CMV-associated TCR beta chains were later found to appear HLA-restricted.

V was cut by 0 bases and J by 5 bases, with 10 bases left in between. The CDR3 contains 15 residues. The germline V gene has CDR1 KGHSH and CDR2 LQKENI. PCR was performed using 60 Vbeta and 13 Jbeta primers. In the source study's methods: Per a later analysis, the number of unique TCR beta chains was approximately 80 million, of which around 10 million were shared. Method: immunoSEQ multiplex PCR; TCRdb's copy keeps in-frame clones and lacks some. Clonal size and the V and J genes are those of that table, whereas D and trimming came from the DNA. The sample has 150,000 to 200,000 clones; less than 85% are singletons.

The sequencing input was PBMCs. This TCR came from a man aged 18 to 29 in good health and CMV-seronegative. V is TRBV18 and J is TRBJ1-4, with a tentative D call TRBD1 (6 bases). The CDR3 DNA sequence: TGTGCCAGCTCACCACCGGGGGCGGAAAATGAAAAACTGTTTTTT. The encoded protein is CASSPPGAENEKLFF.